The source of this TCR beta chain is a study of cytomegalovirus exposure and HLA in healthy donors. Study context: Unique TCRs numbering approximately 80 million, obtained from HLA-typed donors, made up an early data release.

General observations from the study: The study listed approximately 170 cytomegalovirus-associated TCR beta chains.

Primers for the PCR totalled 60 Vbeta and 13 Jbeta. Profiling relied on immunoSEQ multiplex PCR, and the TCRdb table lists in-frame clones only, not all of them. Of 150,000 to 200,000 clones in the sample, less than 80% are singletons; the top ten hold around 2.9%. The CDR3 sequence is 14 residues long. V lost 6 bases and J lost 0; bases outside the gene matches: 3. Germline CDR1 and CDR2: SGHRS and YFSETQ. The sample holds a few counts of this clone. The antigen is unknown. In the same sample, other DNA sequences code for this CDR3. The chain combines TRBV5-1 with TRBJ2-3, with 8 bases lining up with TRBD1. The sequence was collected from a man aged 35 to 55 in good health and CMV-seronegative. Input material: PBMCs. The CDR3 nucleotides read TGCGCCAGCAATCGGGACAGGAGCACAGATACGCAGTATTTT. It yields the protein CASNRDRSTDTQYF.